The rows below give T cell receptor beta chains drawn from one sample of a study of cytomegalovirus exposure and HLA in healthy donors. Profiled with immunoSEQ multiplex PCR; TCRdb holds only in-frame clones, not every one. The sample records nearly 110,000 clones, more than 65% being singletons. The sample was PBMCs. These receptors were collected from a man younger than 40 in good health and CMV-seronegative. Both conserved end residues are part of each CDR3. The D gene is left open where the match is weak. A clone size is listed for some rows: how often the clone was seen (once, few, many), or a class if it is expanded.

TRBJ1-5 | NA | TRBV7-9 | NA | CASSPAGVNQPQHF | TGTGCCAGCAGCCCTGCAGGGGTCAATCAGCCCCAGCATTTT
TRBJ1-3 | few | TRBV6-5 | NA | CASSYESGGNTIYF | TGTGCCAGCAGTTACGAATCAGGCGGGAACACCATATATTTT
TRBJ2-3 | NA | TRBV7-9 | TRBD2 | CASSRGLAGVTDTQYF | TGTGCCAGCAGCCGCGGACTAGCGGGGGTCACAGATACGCAGTATTTT
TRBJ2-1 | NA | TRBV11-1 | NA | CASSLDGTHGFF | TGTGCCAGCAGCTTAGACGGGACTCACGGGTTCTTC
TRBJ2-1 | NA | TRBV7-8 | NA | CASRLGLTRTGEQFF | TGTGCCAGCAGGCTAGGACTCACCCGGACTGGTGAGCAGTTCTTC
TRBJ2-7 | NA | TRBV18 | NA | CASSNGYEQYF | TGTGCCAGCTCAAACGGCTACGAGCAGTACTTC
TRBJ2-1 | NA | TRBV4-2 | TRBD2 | CASSHSGLGSGEQFF | TGTGCCAGCAGCCATTCCGGACTAGGTTCGGGTGAGCAGTTCTTC
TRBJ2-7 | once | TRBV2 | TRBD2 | CASSGGLVAGGEQYF | TGTGCCAGCAGCGGGGGACTAGTCGCCGGCGGCGAGCAGTACTTC
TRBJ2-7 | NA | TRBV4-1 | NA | CASSQDGQEQYF | TGCGCCAGCAGCCAAGATGGACAGGAGCAGTACTTC
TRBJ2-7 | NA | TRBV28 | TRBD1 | CASTLTGTGGYEQYF | TGTGCCAGCACCTTGACCGGGACAGGGGGCTACGAGCAGTACTTC
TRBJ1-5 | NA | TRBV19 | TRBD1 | CASYRGQPQHF | TGTGCCAGCTACAGGGGCCAGCCCCAGCATTTT
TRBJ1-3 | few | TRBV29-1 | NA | CSVIGGVNMLYF | TGCAGCGTTATAGGGGGTGTAAACATGTTATATTTT
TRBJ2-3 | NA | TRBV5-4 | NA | CASSSSTDTQYF | TGTGCCAGCAGCTCTAGCACAGATACGCAGTATTTT
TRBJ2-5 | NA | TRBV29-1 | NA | CSVEDDGQSQETQYF | TGCAGCGTTGAAGATGACGGACAGTCACAAGAGACCCAGTACTTC
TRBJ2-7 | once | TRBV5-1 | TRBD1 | CASSPGQAAYEQYF | TGCGCCAGCAGCCCGGGACAGGCCGCCTACGAGCAGTACTTC
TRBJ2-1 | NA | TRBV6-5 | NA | CASSLYNEQFF | TGTGCCAGCAGTCTCTACAATGAGCAGTTCTTC
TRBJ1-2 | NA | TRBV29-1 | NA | CSVEQVNYGYTF | TGCAGCGTTGAACAGGTTAACTATGGCTACACCTTC
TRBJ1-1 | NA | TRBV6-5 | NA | CASSQPRGENTEAFF | TGTGCCAGCAGTCAACCCAGGGGAGAGAACACTGAAGCTTTCTTT
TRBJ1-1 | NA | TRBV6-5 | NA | CASSYERDTEAFF | TGTGCCAGCAGTTACGAGAGGGATACTGAAGCTTTCTTT
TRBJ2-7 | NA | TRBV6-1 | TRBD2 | CASSENPAGLGEQYF | TGTGCCAGCAGTGAAAACCCAGCGGGACTAGGAGAGCAGTACTTC
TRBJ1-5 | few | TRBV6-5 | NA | CASGHNQPQHF | TGTGCCAGCGGGCACAATCAGCCCCAGCATTTT
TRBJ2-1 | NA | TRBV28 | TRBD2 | CASSSSGTNNEQFF | TGTGCCAGCAGCAGTAGCGGGACAAACAATGAGCAGTTCTTC
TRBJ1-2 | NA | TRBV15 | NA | CATSRSVGDYGYTF | TGTGCCACCAGCAGATCGGTGGGCGACTATGGCTACACCTTC
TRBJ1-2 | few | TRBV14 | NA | CASSHARGGGYTF | TGTGCCAGCAGCCACGCCCGGGGAGGCGGCTACACCTTC
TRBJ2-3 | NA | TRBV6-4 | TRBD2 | CASSHLAGGGDTQYF | TGTGCCAGCAGCCATCTAGCGGGAGGGGGTGATACGCAGTATTTT
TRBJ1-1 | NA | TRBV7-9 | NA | CASSPRTDTNTEAFF | TGTGCCAGCAGCCCTAGGACAGACACGAACACTGAAGCTTTCTTT
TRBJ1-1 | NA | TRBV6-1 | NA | CASSEARVGTEAFF | TGTGCCAGCAGTGAAGCGAGGGTTGGGACTGAAGCTTTCTTT
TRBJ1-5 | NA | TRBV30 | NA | CAWSGGAGNYNQPQHF | TGTGCCTGGAGTGGTGGGGCAGGAAATTACAATCAGCCCCAGCATTTT
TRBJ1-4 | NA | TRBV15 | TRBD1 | CATSRDRDRGEKLFF | TGTGCCACCAGCAGAGATAGGGACAGGGGGGAAAAACTGTTTTTT
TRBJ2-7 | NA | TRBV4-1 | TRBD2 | CASSPGLAVTYEQYF | TGCGCCAGCAGCCCCGGACTAGCGGTAACCTACGAGCAGTACTTC
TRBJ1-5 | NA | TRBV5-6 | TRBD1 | CASSTQGATSNQPQHF | TGTGCCAGCAGCACTCAGGGGGCAACTAGCAATCAGCCCCAGCATTTT
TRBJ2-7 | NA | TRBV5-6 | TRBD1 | CASSPGTGDYEQYF | TGTGCCAGCAGCCCCGGGACAGGGGACTACGAGCAGTACTTC
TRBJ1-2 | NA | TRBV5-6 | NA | CASSFLTAAYGYTF | TGTGCCAGCAGCTTTTTGACAGCAGCCTATGGCTACACCTTC
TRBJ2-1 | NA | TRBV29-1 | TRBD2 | CSVERSSGRAKEQFF | TGCAGCGTTGAAAGATCTAGCGGGAGGGCGAAGGAGCAGTTCTTC
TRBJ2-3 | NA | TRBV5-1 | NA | CATCQGTFTDTQYF | TGCGCCACCTGCCAGGGCACGTTCACAGATACGCAGTATTTT
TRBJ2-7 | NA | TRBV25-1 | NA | CASSDTRSGFYEQYF | TGTGCCAGCAGTGATACCCGGTCAGGGTTCTACGAGCAGTACTTC
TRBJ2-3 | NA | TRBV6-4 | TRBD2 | CASSGVAGAADTQYF | TGTGCCAGCAGTGGGGTAGCGGGAGCAGCAGATACGCAGTATTTT
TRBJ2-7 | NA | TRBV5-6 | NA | CASSFGHPPDEQYF | TGTGCCAGCAGCTTCGGACACCCCCCCGACGAGCAGTACTTC
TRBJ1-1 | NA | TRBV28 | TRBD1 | CATDRGSTTEAFF | TGTGCCACCGACAGGGGGAGCACCACTGAAGCTTTCTTT
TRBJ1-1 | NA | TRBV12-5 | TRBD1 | CASGSQGAGEAFF | TGTGCTAGTGGTTCACAGGGGGCGGGTGAAGCTTTCTTT
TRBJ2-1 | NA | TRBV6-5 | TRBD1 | CASSFTGTGNNEQFF | TGTGCCAGCAGTTTCACCGGGACAGGAAACAATGAGCAGTTCTTC
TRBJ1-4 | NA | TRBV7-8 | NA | CASSLWGGGEKLFF | TGTGCCAGCAGCCTGTGGGGAGGGGGTGAAAAACTGTTTTTT
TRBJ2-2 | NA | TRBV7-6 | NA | CASSPFLHEPPTGELFF | TGTGCCAGCAGCCCCTTCCTCCATGAGCCTCCAACCGGGGAGCTGTTTTTT
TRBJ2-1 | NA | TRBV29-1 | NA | CSVGREANEQFF | TGCAGCGTTGGGCGAGAGGCCAATGAGCAGTTCTTC
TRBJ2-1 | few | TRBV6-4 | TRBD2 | CASSDQPPSGEQFF | TGTGCCAGCAGTGACCAACCCCCTAGCGGCGAGCAGTTCTTC
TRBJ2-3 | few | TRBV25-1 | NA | CASSEMDIQADTQYF | TGTGCCAGCAGTGAAATGGACATACAAGCAGATACGCAGTATTTT
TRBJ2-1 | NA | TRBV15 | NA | CATSTSTGLHNEQFF | TGTGCCACCAGCACCTCTACCGGACTCCACAATGAGCAGTTCTTC
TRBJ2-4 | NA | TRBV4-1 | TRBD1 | CASSQVVRDRGRFRAKNIQYF | TGCGCCAGCAGCCAAGTCGTCCGGGACAGGGGGCGATTTCGAGCCAAAAACATTCAGTACTTC
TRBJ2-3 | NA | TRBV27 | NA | CASSPPLADTQYF | TGTGCCAGCAGTCCCCCCCTAGCAGATACGCAGTATTTT
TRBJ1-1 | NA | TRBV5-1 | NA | CASSPTTGTNTEAFF | TGCGCCAGCAGCCCCACGACAGGAACGAACACTGAAGCTTTCTTT
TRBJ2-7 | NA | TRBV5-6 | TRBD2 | CASRGGYEQYF | TGTGCCAGCCGGGGGGGCTACGAGCAGTACTTC
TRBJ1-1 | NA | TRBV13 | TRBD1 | CASSVQGAGTEAFF | TGTGCCAGCAGCGTACAGGGGGCAGGAACTGAAGCTTTCTTT
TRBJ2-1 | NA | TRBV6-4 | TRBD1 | CASSDSLGRGLDEQFF | TGTGCCAGCAGTGACTCGTTGGGCAGGGGGTTAGATGAGCAGTTCTTC
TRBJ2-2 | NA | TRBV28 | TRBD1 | CASSLGTASTGELFF | TGTGCCAGCAGTTTGGGGACAGCGTCGACCGGGGAGCTGTTTTTT
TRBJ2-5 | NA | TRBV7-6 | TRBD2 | CASSLGGGRGGRGETQYF | TGTGCCAGCAGCTTAGGAGGAGGCCGGGGCGGGAGAGGAGAGACCCAGTACTTC
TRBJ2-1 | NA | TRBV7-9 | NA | CASSLAVAVYNEQFF | TGTGCCAGCAGCTTAGCGGTAGCGGTCTACAATGAGCAGTTCTTC
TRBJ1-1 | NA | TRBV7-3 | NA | CASSWTQNTEAFF | TGTGCCAGCAGCTGGACACAGAACACTGAAGCTTTCTTT
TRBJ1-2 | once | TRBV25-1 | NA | CASSELEEPPLSNYGYTF | TGTGCCAGTAGTGAATTGGAGGAACCGCCTCTTTCTAACTATGGCTACACCTTC
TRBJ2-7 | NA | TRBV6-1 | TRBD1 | CATDFRQGPYEQYF | TGTGCCACCGACTTTAGACAGGGGCCCTACGAGCAGTACTTC
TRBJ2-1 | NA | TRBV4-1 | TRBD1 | CASSEGTGTLNEQFF | TGCGCCAGCAGCGAGGGGACAGGGACCCTCAATGAGCAGTTCTTC